The rows below give T cell receptor beta chains drawn from one sample of a study of blood T cell repertoires in COVID-19. Assay: immunoSEQ multiplex PCR; the TCRdb copy retains only in-frame clones and omits some. The data show some 370,000 clones, roughly 86% seen once. Specimen: peripheral blood. These receptors originate from a woman younger than 45 with COVID-19, enrolled during active disease. Both conserved end residues are part of each CDR3. The D gene is left open where the match is weak. The size field is filled for only some rows; it gives once, few, many or a size class.

cdr3_nt | cdr3_aa | clone_size | d_call | cdr3_length | j_call | v_call
TGTGCCAGCACAGTGAGACCCGGGACTAGTTCCTACGAGCAGTACTTC | CASTVRPGTSSYEQYF | once | TRBD2 | 16 | TRBJ2-7 | TRBV28
TGTGCCAGTAGTTGGGACAGGAGTTACGAGCAGTACTTC | CASSWDRSYEQYF | once | TRBD1 | 13 | TRBJ2-7 | TRBV19
TGCGCCAGCAGCTTCACAGGGGTGAATGAAAAACTGTTTTTT | CASSFTGVNEKLFF | NA | TRBD1 | 14 | TRBJ1-4 | TRBV5-1
TGTGCCAGCAGGGGAAGAGACAGGAGCTCCTATAATTCACCCCTCCACTTT | CASRGRDRSSYNSPLHF | NA | NA | 17 | TRBJ1-6 | TRBV28
TGTGCCAGCAGCTTAACCGGGACAGGTGACTCACCCCTCCACTTT | CASSLTGTGDSPLHF | NA | TRBD1 | 15 | TRBJ1-6 | TRBV7-2
TGTGCCAGCATAGGCGGAGAGGCGGGAGAGAGGGCCGGGGAGCTGTTTTTT | CASIGGEAGERAGELFF | NA | TRBD2 | 17 | TRBJ2-2 | TRBV28
TGTGCCAGCAGTTTAGACGGGACTCAAGAGACCCAGTACTTC | CASSLDGTQETQYF | NA | NA | 14 | TRBJ2-5 | TRBV28
TGTGCCAGCAGTTACCAGCGAGTTTACAATGAGCAGTTCTTC | CASSYQRVYNEQFF | NA | NA | 14 | TRBJ2-1 | TRBV6-7
TGTGCCAGCAGCTACAGGGACTCTGGAAACACCATATATTTT | CASSYRDSGNTIYF | NA | NA | 14 | TRBJ1-3 | TRBV7-9
TGTGCCAGCAGCTTAGAAGTGGAGGTTGAGCAGTTCTTC | CASSLEVEVEQFF | NA | NA | 13 | TRBJ2-1 | TRBV7-8
TGCGCCAGCAGCTTGAGTGAGTATGAGCAGTTCTTC | CASSLSEYEQFF | once | NA | 12 | TRBJ2-1 | TRBV5-1
TGTGCCAGCAGTGAAAGACGAGGGCGGGAGACCCAGTACTTC | CASSERRGRETQYF | NA | NA | 14 | TRBJ2-5 | TRBV2
TGCAGCGTCAACGGGGACAGGGACAATGTTAGCACAGATACGCAGTATTTT | CSVNGDRDNVSTDTQYF | NA | TRBD1 | 17 | TRBJ2-3 | TRBV29-1
TGTGCCAGTAGTATAGCTCCGGGCCAGGGGGCCTACGAGCAGTACTTC | CASSIAPGQGAYEQYF | NA | TRBD1 | 16 | TRBJ2-7 | TRBV19
TGTGCCAGCAGCGCAATGACAGGGCCCCGCTCCTACGAGCAGTACTTC | CASSAMTGPRSYEQYF | NA | TRBD1 | 16 | TRBJ2-7 | TRBV5-4
TGTGCCAGCTCACTCGGGACTAGCGGGAAGAATGAGCAGTTCTTC | CASSLGTSGKNEQFF | once | TRBD2 | 15 | TRBJ2-1 | TRBV27
TGCGCCAGCGGAACAGGGCTGAACACCGGGGAGCTGTTTTTT | CASGTGLNTGELFF | NA | NA | 14 | TRBJ2-2 | TRBV5-1
TGTGCCACCAGTGATCGCGGGAGAGGGTACGAGCAGTACTTC | CATSDRGRGYEQYF | NA | TRBD2 | 14 | TRBJ2-7 | TRBV24-1
TGCGCCAGCAGCTTGGGTGGGGCAGTCTCCTACGAGCAGTACTTC | CASSLGGAVSYEQYF | NA | NA | 15 | TRBJ2-7 | TRBV5-1
TGTGCCAGCAGTTTATTCGGGGAGGTTACCGGGGAGCTGTTTTTT | CASSLFGEVTGELFF | once | NA | 15 | TRBJ2-2 | TRBV28
TGTGCCAGCAGTTCTAGCGGGACCACAGATACGCAGTATTTT | CASSSSGTTDTQYF | NA | TRBD2 | 14 | TRBJ2-3 | TRBV7-2
TGTGCCAGCAGTTTACCGACAGGGACTGAAGCTTTCTTT | CASSLPTGTEAFF | NA | TRBD1 | 13 | TRBJ1-1 | TRBV28
TGCGCCAGCACCCGATTATTAGCGGGGTTGGATGAGCAGTTCTTC | CASTRLLAGLDEQFF | many | TRBD2 | 15 | TRBJ2-1 | TRBV5-1
TGTGCCATCAGAGGCGGGAGTAAGAACACCGGGGAGCTGTTTTTT | CAIRGGSKNTGELFF | NA | TRBD2 | 15 | TRBJ2-2 | TRBV10-3
TGCGCCAGCAGCTTGGCCGGCCTAGCGGGCGAGCCCTACGAGCAGTACTTC | CASSLAGLAGEPYEQYF | NA | TRBD2 | 17 | TRBJ2-7 | TRBV5-1
TGCAGCGTTAAAAGAGCGGGAGCCAACAATGAGCAGTTCTTC | CSVKRAGANNEQFF | NA | TRBD2 | 14 | TRBJ2-1 | TRBV29-1
TGTGCCAGTAATCTTAGGCAGGGCGTGAACACCGGGGAGCTGTTTTTT | CASNLRQGVNTGELFF | NA | NA | 16 | TRBJ2-2 | TRBV19
TGTGCCAGTAGTATCCGGGACAGGGAGGATGAAAAACTGTTTTTT | CASSIRDREDEKLFF | NA | TRBD1 | 15 | TRBJ1-4 | TRBV19
TGTGCCAGCAGTTCCCCGACAGGGGGCTATGGCTACACCTTC | CASSSPTGGYGYTF | NA | TRBD1 | 14 | TRBJ1-2 | TRBV6-5
TGTGCCAGCAGTATAAAGGCGGGAGGGCCCTCGGGGGCCCAGTACTTC | CASSIKAGGPSGAQYF | NA | TRBD2 | 16 | TRBJ2-5 | TRBV11-2
TGTGCCAGCTCACCCACTGGACAGCCCTACGAGCAGTACTTC | CASSPTGQPYEQYF | NA | NA | 14 | TRBJ2-7 | TRBV18
TGTGCCAGCAGTAAGTTCCCCCCGGGACTAGCGGCCTACGAGCAGTACTTC | CASSKFPPGLAAYEQYF | NA | TRBD2 | 17 | TRBJ2-7 | TRBV28
TGTGCCAGCAGTTCGCCCCGGACTAGCGGGTCACGTGTCGCCGGGGAGCTGTTTTTT | CASSSPRTSGSRVAGELFF | NA | TRBD2 | 19 | TRBJ2-2 | TRBV28
TGTGCCACCGGGAGCCCGGACAGGGGAAACAATCAGCCCCAGCATTTT | CATGSPDRGNNQPQHF | NA | TRBD1 | 16 | TRBJ1-5 | TRBV24-1
TGTGCCACCAGTGATAGGAGGCGCCAGCATTTT | CATSDRRRQHF | NA | NA | 11 | TRBJ1-5 | TRBV24-1
TGCGCCAGCAGCCCGGGCTACGAGCAGTACTTC | CASSPGYEQYF | NA | NA | 11 | TRBJ2-7 | TRBV5-1
TGCAGCGTTGTCTCCCCCCGGTCTGGAAACACCATATATTTT | CSVVSPRSGNTIYF | NA | NA | 14 | TRBJ1-3 | TRBV29-1
TGTGCCGTTGGGAGGACAGGATCCTACAATGAGCAGTTCTTC | CAVGRTGSYNEQFF | NA | NA | 14 | TRBJ2-1 | TRBV27
TGTGCCAGCAGTTACCGAGGGACTCCCGAAGAGACCCAGTACTTC | CASSYRGTPEETQYF | NA | NA | 15 | TRBJ2-5 | TRBV6-6
TGCGCCAGCAGTCAGGTTGGACAGGGCTTCGAGCAGTACTTC | CASSQVGQGFEQYF | NA | TRBD1 | 14 | TRBJ2-7 | TRBV5-1
TGTGCCATCAGTGAGCCTGGGAGGCTGGATGAAGCTTTCTTT | CAISEPGRLDEAFF | NA | NA | 14 | TRBJ1-1 | TRBV10-3
TGTGCCAGCGTAGAGGGCGACGGGAACACTGAAGCTTTCTTT | CASVEGDGNTEAFF | once | NA | 14 | TRBJ1-1 | TRBV28
TGTGCCAGCAGTTTATGGGGACAGGGGCGCTCCTACGAGCAGTACTTC | CASSLWGQGRSYEQYF | NA | TRBD1 | 16 | TRBJ2-7 | TRBV28
TGTGCCAGCAGCGGACAGGCTCTCTATAATTCACCCCTCCACTTT | CASSGQALYNSPLHF | NA | TRBD1 | 15 | TRBJ1-6 | TRBV7-9
TGTGCCAGCAGCTTACCAGGGAACTCACCCCTCCACTTT | CASSLPGNSPLHF | few | NA | 13 | TRBJ1-6 | TRBV11-2
TGTGCCAGCAGTGAAGCAGGGCGGGGGCAGCCCCAGCATTTT | CASSEAGRGQPQHF | NA | NA | 14 | TRBJ1-5 | TRBV6-1
TGCAGCGTTGAAGGGACTAGCCGCGGGGAGCTGTTTTTT | CSVEGTSRGELFF | NA | TRBD2 | 13 | TRBJ2-2 | TRBV29-1
TGCGCCAGCAGCCAGGATCAGGCGCCAGAAGTGTCCAACGTCCTGACTTTC | CASSQDQAPEVSNVLTF | NA | NA | 17 | TRBJ2-6 | TRBV4-3
TGTGCCACCAGCAGAGATCCCAGGGACAGGGGGCGGTACGAGCAGTACTTC | CATSRDPRDRGRYEQYF | NA | TRBD1 | 17 | TRBJ2-7 | TRBV15
TGTGCCAGCAGCGCCGACAATAACTACGAGCAGTACTTC | CASSADNNYEQYF | once | NA | 13 | TRBJ2-7 | TRBV5-4
TGTGCCAGCAGCTCACAAGGGGTCTACGAGCAGTACTTC | CASSSQGVYEQYF | NA | NA | 13 | TRBJ2-7 | TRBV7-9